The T cell receptor beta chain described here comes from a study of blood T cell repertoires in COVID-19. The germline V gene has CDR1 SNHLY and CDR2 FYNNEI. CDR3 length: 16 residues. V lost 5 bases, J lost 2 bases, and 6 bases stayed unmatched. The repertoire was sequenced with immunoSEQ multiplex PCR; TCRdb's copy has only in-frame clones and lacks some. The sample lists hundreds of thousands of clones, roughly nine tenths seen once, with 2% to 2.5% in the top ten. This sequence originates from a woman aged 45 to 65 who had recovered from COVID-19. V and J are TRBV2 and TRBJ2-1, with 10 bases that match TRBD2. Sample: peripheral blood. The CDR3 is CASSRAGGFPYNEQFF. As DNA, the CDR3 is TGTGCCAGCAGTCGAGCGGGGGGGTTTCCCTACAATGAGCAGTTCTTC. Combining the CDR3 with reference TRBV2 and TRBJ2-1 gives the whole variable domain EPEVTQTPSHQVTQMGQEVILRCVPISNHLYFYWYRQILGQKVEFLVSFYNNEISEKSEIFDDQFSVERPDGSNFTLKIRSTKLEDSAMYFCASSRAGGFPYNEQFFGPGTRLTVL.